Listed here is a single T cell receptor beta chain. Germline V gene lookup returns CDR1 SNHLY and CDR2 FYNNEI. The V and J ends lost 1 base and 10 bases respectively, with 10 bases between them. The CDR3 consists of 12 residues. The data belong to a study of tumor-infiltrating lymphocytes in localized non-small cell lung cancer. The protocol was immunoSEQ multiplex PCR, while the TCRdb copy is restricted to in-frame clones and leaves out a portion. The sample yields about 3,800 clones, around three fifths seen once. The V and J genes are TRBV2 and TRBJ1-2; D uncertain. The clonotype was recovered from a human donor with non-small cell lung cancer. Sequenced input: uninvolved lung tissue not adjacent to the tumor. In DNA, the CDR3 is TGTGCCAGCAGTGAAGGGGGAGATGTCTACACCTTC. Its protein is CASSEGGDVYTF.